This TCR beta chain stems from a study of blood T cell repertoires in COVID-19 (dated by TCRdb to the early 2020s). Background on the whole study: Recovered participants in ImmuneRACE Cohort 3 were defined by two consecutive negative NP/OP PCR tests, clearance by a healthcare professional, or resolution of symptoms. Collaborator samples came from the United States, Italy and Spain and covered acute and convalescent phases of COVID-19. The prospective study material was composed of cDNA or gDNA derived from T cells, B-cell-depleted T cells, or PBMCs. Deeply sampled blood TCRbeta repertoires from subjects exposed to, actively infected with, or recovered from COVID-19 were included in the dataset. The repertoires were released in a freely available public database meant as a resource for research on the immune response to SARS-CoV-2. The samples were drawn from two sources: the first 160 participants of the ongoing ImmuneRACE study, and approximately 1,300 subjects contributed by 6 global collaborators. Nearly every sample came with metadata listing a de-identified subject ID, COVID-19 status, age in years and sex. Where available, HLA class I and class II types were taken from metadata supplied by the sample provider and were not determined by assay-based typing. The investigation overall reported the following: How much clinical and demographic metadata was included differed by source and by participant, and the metadata was provided uncurated.

In the prospective study, participants were about 18 to 100 years old, resided in approximately 22 geographic areas of the United States, and were enrolled through a virtual design. To assign participants to cohorts, the prospective study relied on clinical history that participants themselves reported in a screening survey and a study questionnaire. Each participant in the prospective study had whole blood, serum and a nasopharyngeal or oropharyngeal swab collected by mobile phlebotomists. Prospective study participants could optionally give additional blood draws and questionnaires over an approximately two-month period. Blood samples from the prospective study were shipped frozen or at room temperature prior to DNA extraction. This clone appeared a few times. Its antigen is still unknown. Per-base qualities were not stored, and no clone one base away is much larger. The immunoSEQ Assay, a bias-controlled multiplex PCR, was used to amplify TCRbeta CDR3 regions from genomic DNA. Regarding the original processing steps: Within the assay, amplification of reference gene primers was used to estimate how many nucleated cells each sample contained. To quantify the absolute abundance of each unique TCRbeta CDR3 rearrangement, sequence reads were collapsed and filtered. For each sample, productive Simpson clonality was calculated as the square root of Simpson's diversity index across productive rearrangements. Not all clones reach the TCRdb copy of this immuneACCESS table, which keeps in-frame sequences only. Checked studies attribute under half of the gap to unresolved V genes and leave the rest unexplained. That table supplies the V and J calls and clone size; D and trimming were determined from the DNA. Across this sample there are 250,000 to 300,000 clones, with around 89% seen only once. The ten largest clones add up to approximately 2% of the sample.

Based on the germline V gene, the CDR1 and CDR2 sequences are MDHEN and SYDVKM. The CDR3 measures 14 amino acids from cysteine to phenylalanine. Only CDR3 DNA is held: 42 bases, read in frame from base 1. This sequence uses TRBV28 and TRBJ2-4; the D gene lacks a confident call. The sequenced material came from PBMCs or T cells enriched from blood (not recorded which). This clonotype was obtained from a woman aged 55-70 years in a cohort exposed to, infected with or recovered from COVID-19 (not recorded which). This receptor carries the CDR3 CASLPRLAKNIQYF. In nucleotide form, the sequence is TGTGCTAGCTTGCCGCGTCTAGCCAAAAACATTCAGTACTTC.